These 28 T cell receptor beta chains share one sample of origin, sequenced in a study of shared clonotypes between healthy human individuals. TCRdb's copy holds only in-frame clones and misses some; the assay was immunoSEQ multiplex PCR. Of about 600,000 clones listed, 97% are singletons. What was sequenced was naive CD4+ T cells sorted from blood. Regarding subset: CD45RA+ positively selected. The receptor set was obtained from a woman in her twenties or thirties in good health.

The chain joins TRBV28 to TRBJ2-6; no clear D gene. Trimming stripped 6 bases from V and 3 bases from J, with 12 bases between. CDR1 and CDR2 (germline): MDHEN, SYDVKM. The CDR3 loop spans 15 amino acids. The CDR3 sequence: CASSQTGFGANVLTF. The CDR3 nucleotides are TGTGCCAGCAGCCAAACGGGTTTTGGGGCCAACGTCCTGACTTTC. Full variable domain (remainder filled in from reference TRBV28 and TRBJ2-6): DVKVTQSSRYLVKRTGEKVFLECVQDMDHENMFWYRQDPGLGLRLIYFSYDVKMKEKGDIPEGYSVSREKKERFSLILESASTNQTSMYLCASSQTGFGANVLTFGAGSRLTVL.

The CDR3: CATSRDLLGLAGSHEQYF. The CDR3 DNA reads as TGTGCCACCAGCAGAGATCTGCTGGGACTAGCGGGATCCCACGAGCAGTACTTC. This sequence joins TRBV15 and TRBJ2-7, with 13 bases identical to TRBD2. This CDR3 comprises 18 residues. J gave up 5 bases and V 0 bases, and 10 bases lay outside the gene matches. The germline V gene has CDR1 LNHNV and CDR2 YYDKDF (reference sequence).

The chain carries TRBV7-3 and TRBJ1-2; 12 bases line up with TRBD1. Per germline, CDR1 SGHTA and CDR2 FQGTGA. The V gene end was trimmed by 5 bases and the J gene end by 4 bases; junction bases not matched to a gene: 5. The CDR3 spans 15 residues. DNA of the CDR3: TGTGCCAGCAGCCCTGGGACAGGGGGCGGCTATGGCTACACCTTC. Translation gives CASSPGTGGGYGYTF. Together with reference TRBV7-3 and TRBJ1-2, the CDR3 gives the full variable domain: GAGVSQTPSNKVTEKGKYVELRCDPISGHTALYWYRQSLGQGPEFLIYFQGTGAADDSGLPNDRFFAVRPEGSVSTLKIQRTERGDSAVYLCASSPGTGGGYGYTFGSGTRLTVV.

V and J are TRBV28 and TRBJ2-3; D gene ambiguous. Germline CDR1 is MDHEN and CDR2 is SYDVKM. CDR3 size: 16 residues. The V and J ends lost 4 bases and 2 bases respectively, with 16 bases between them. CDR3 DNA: TGTGCCAGCAGTTCGGGTAGGGCCCTACACACAGATACGCAGTATTTT. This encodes CASSSGRALHTDTQYF.

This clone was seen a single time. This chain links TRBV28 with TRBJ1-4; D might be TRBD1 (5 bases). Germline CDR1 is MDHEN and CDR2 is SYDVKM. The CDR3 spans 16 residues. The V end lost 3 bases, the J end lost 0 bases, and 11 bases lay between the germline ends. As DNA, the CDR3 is TGTGCCAGCAGTTTCCCCAGGGATGCAACTAATGAAAAACTGTTTTTT. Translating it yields CASSFPRDATNEKLFF.

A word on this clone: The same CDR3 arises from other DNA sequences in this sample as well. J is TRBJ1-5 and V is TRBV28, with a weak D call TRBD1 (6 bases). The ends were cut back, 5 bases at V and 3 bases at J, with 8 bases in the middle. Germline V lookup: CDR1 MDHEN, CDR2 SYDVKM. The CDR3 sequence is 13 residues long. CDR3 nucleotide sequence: TGTGCCAGCAGTAGACAGGTCAATCAGCCCCAGCATTTT. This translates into CASSRQVNQPQHF.

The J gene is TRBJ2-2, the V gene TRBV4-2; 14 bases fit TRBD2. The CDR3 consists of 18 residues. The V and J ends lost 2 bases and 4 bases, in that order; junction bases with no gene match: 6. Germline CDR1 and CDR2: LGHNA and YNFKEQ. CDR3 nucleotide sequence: TGTGCCAGCAGCCAAAAACGGACTAGCGGGAGGAGCACCGGGGAGCTGTTTTTT. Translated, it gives CASSQKRTSGRSTGELFF.

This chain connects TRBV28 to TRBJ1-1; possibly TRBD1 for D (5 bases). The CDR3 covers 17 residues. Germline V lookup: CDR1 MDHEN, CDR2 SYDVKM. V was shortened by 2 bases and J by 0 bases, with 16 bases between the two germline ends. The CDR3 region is CASSLGGGGVLNTEAFF. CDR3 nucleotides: TGTGCCAGCAGTTTAGGAGGTGGGGGGGTATTGAACACTGAAGCTTTCTTT.

This CDR3 reads CASSLARTSDIAYEQYF. CDR3 bases: TGTGCCAGCAGCTTAGCCCGGACTAGCGACATCGCCTACGAGCAGTACTTC. The rearrangement uses TRBV7-2 and TRBJ2-7; 9 bases match TRBD2. Germline trimming cut 0 bases from V and 2 bases from J; bases unmatched to any gene: 8. Per germline, CDR1 SGHTA and CDR2 FQGNSA. The CDR3 length is 17 residues. The whole variable domain, remainder taken from reference TRBV7-2 and TRBJ2-7, is GAGVSQSPSNKVTEKGKDVELRCDPISGHTALYWYRQSLGQGLEFLIYFQGNSAPDKSGLPSDRFSAERTGGSVSTLTIQRTQQEDSAVYLCASSLARTSDIAYEQYFGPGTRLTVT.

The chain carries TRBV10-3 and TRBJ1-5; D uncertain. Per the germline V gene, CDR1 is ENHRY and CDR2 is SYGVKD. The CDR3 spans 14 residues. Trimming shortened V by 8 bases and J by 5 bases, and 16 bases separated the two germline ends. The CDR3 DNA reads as TGTGCCATCTCCCGTGGGAGCCGCGATCAGCCCCAGCATTTT. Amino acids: CAISRGSRDQPQHF.

The CDR3 DNA is TGTGCCAGCGGGTCAGCGGGAGGGCTTGGAGAGACCCAGTACTTC. The encoded protein is CASGSAGGLGETQYF. This rearrangement joins TRBV5-4 to TRBJ2-5, with 10 bases aligning to TRBD2. After removal of 7 bases from V and 4 bases from J, the junction contained 10 bases not matched to a gene. The CDR3 is 15 residues long. Germline-derived CDR1 and CDR2 are SGHNT and YYREEE (reference sequence).

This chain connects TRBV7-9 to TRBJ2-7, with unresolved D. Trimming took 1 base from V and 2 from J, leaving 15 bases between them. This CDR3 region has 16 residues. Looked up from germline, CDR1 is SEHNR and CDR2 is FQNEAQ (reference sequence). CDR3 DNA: TGTGCCAGCAGCTTAGTTGTCGGCGGTCGGACCTACGAGCAGTACTTC. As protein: CASSLVVGGRTYEQYF.

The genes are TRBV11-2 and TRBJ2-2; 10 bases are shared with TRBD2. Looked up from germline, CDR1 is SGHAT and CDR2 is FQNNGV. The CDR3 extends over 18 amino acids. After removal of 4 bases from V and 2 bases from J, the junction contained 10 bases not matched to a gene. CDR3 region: CASSSLAGLAANTGELFF. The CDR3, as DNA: TGTGCCAGCAGCTCCCTAGCAGGACTAGCGGCTAACACCGGGGAGCTGTTTTTT.

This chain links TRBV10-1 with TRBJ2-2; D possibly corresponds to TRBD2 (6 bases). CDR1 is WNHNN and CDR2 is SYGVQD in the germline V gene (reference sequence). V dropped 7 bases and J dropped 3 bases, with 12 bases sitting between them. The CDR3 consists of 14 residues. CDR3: CASKEGPDTGELFF. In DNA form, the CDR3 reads TGCGCCAGCAAGGAGGGCCCGGACACCGGGGAGCTGTTTTTT.

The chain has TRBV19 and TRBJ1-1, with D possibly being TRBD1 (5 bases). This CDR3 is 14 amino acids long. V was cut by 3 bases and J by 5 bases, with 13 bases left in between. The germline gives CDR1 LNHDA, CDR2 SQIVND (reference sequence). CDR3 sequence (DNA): TGTGCCAGTAGTATGTTCCGGGGGGAAACTGAAGCTTTCTTT. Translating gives CASSMFRGETEAFF. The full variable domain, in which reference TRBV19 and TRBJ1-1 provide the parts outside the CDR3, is DGGITQSPKYLFRKEGQNVTLSCEQNLNHDAMYWYRQDPGQGLRLIYYSQIVNDFQKGDIAEGYSVSREKKESFPLTVTSAQKNPTAFYLCASSMFRGETEAFFGQGTRLTVV.

As DNA, the CDR3 is TGTGCCAGCAGCCACAGGGCTTTTGGAAACACCATATATTTT. This codes for CASSHRAFGNTIYF. The J gene is TRBJ1-3, the V gene TRBV11-2; tentative D call: TRBD1 (6 bases). This CDR3 spans 14 amino acids. V was shortened by 5 bases and J by 3 bases, with 11 bases between the two germline ends. From germline, CDR1 is SGHAT and CDR2 FQNNGV.

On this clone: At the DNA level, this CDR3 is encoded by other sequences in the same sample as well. The CDR3 nucleotides are TGTGCCAGCAGCGTAGGGGACAGTTCCTACAATGAGCAGTTCTTC. It translates to CASSVGDSSYNEQFF. The V gene is TRBV9, the J gene TRBJ2-1, with 7 bases that match TRBD1. The CDR3 extends over 15 amino acids. CDR1 is SGDLS and CDR2 is YYNGEE in the germline V gene. V gave up 0 bases and J gave up 1 base; unmatched junction bases: 1.

The CDR3 sequence: CAISSGLETQYF. The CDR3 DNA follows: TGTGCCATCAGTTCGGGATTGGAGACCCAGTACTTC. The gene calls are TRBV10-3 and TRBJ2-5; a weak D match, TRBD2 (5 bases). V lost 5 bases to trimming and J lost 5 bases, with 9 bases between them. This CDR3 is built from 12 residues. Per germline, CDR1 ENHRY and CDR2 SYGVKD.

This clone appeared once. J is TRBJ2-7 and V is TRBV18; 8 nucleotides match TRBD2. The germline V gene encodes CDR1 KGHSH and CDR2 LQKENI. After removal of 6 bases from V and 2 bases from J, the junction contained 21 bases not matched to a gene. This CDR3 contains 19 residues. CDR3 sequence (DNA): TGTGCCAGCTCGCCTGGGCCTAGATTGAGCGGGAGAGGAACCTACGAGCAGTACTTC. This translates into CASSPGPRLSGRGTYEQYF.

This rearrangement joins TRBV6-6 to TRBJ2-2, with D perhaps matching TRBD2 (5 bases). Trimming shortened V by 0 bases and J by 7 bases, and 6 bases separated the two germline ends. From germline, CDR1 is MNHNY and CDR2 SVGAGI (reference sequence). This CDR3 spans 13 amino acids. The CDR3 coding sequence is TGTGCCAGCAGTTACTCGAGCGGCGGGGAGCTGTTTTTT. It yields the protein CASSYSSGGELFF.

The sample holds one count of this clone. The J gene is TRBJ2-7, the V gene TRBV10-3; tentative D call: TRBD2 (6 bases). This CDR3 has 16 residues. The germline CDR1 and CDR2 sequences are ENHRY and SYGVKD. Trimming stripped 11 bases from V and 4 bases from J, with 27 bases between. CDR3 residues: CALGTGGVGGSYEQYF. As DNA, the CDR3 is TGTGCCTTGGGGACCGGCGGAGTCGGAGGGTCATACGAGCAGTACTTC.

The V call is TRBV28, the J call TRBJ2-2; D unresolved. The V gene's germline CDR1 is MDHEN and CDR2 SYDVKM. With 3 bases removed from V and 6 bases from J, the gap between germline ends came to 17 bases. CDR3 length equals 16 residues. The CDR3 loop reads CASSFRLKGKAGELFF. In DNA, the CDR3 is TGTGCCAGCAGTTTTCGGTTGAAAGGGAAGGCCGGGGAGCTGTTTTTT.

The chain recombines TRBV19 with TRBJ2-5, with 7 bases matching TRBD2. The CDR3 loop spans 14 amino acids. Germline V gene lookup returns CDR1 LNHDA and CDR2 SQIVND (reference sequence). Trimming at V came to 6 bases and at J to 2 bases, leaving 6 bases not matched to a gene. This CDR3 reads CASRSPGLQETQYF. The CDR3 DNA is TGTGCCAGTAGGTCACCGGGACTACAAGAGACCCAGTACTTC. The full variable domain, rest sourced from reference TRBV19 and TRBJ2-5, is DGGITQSPKYLFRKEGQNVTLSCEQNLNHDAMYWYRQDPGQGLRLIYYSQIVNDFQKGDIAEGYSVSREKKESFPLTVTSAQKNPTAFYLCASRSPGLQETQYFGPGTRLLVL.

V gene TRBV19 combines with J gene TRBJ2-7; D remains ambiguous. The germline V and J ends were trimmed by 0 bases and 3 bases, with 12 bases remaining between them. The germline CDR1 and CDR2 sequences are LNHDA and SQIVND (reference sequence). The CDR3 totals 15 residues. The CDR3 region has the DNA TGTGCCAGTAGTATAGATCAGAATACAAACTACGAGCAGTACTTC. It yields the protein CASSIDQNTNYEQYF.

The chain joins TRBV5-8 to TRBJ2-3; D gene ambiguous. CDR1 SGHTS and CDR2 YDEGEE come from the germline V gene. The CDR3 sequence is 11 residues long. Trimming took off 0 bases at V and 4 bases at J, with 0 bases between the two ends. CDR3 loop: CASSLADTQYF. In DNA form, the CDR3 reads TGTGCCAGCAGCTTGGCAGATACGCAGTATTTT. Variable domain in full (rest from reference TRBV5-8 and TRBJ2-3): EAGVTQSPTHLIKTRGQQATLRCSPISGHTSVYWYQQALGLGLQFLLWYDEGEERNRGNFPPRFSGRQFPNYSSELNVNALELEDSALYLCASSLADTQYFGPGTRLTVL.

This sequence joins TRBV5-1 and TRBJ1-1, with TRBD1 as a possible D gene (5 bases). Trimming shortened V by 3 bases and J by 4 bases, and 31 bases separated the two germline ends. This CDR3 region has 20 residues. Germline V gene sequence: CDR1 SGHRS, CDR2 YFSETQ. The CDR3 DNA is TGCGCCAGCAGCTCCCGGCCTCAATGGACAAAACCGGGACCGAGCACTGAAGCTTTCTTT. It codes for CASSSRPQWTKPGPSTEAFF.

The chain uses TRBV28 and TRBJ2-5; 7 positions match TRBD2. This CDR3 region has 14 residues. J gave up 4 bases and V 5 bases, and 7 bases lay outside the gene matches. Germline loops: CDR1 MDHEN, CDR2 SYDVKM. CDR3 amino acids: CASSAPGGGETQYF. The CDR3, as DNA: TGTGCCAGCAGTGCCCCGGGAGGCGGAGAGACCCAGTACTTC.

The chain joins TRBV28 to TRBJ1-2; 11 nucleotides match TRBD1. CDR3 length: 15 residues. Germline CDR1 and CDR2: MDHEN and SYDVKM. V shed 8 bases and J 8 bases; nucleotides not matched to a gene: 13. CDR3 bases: TGTGCCAGCGGCGGGGGGACAGGGGGAGTCGAGGGCTACACCTTC. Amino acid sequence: CASGGGTGGVEGYTF.